The 18 T cell receptor beta chains given below trace back to one sample, sequenced in a study of CXCR3-negative and CXCR3-positive naive CD8 T cells. General study findings and limits: CXCR3-negative naive cells had less hydrophobic TRB CDR3s than did CXCR3-positive naive cells.

Their specific antigens are unknown. Via 5' RACE with UMI labels, TRB cDNA libraries were prepared. TCRdb re-called the 5' RACE reads, yielding one record per CDR3 amino acid sequence without DNA. The sample table sets out about 110,000 distinct CDR3 sequences. Sample: naive CXCR3+ CD8+ T cells from blood. Subset defined: CD45RO-CCR7+CD27+CD95- naive CD8+ T cells expressing CXCR3 (TNR3+). These receptors originate from a human donor in good health. Some clones in this sample may be carry-over from other donors' samples.

V usage is TRBV7-9 and J usage is TRBJ2-1. The CDR3 sequence is 13 residues long. Germline V gene data show CDR1 as SEHNR and CDR2 as FQNEAQ (reference sequence). CDR3 residues: CASGTISTNEQFF.

The chain employs TRBV12-3 or TRBV12-4 and TRBJ1-2. There are 13 residues in the CDR3. CDR3 sequence: CASSQTSSYGYTF.

The CDR3 is CASSQAEVGAFDGANYGYTF. The chain links TRBV4-1 to TRBJ1-2; TCRdb's D call, TRBD1, is unchecked because there is no DNA. This CDR3 is built from 20 residues. CDR1 is MGHRA and CDR2 is YSYEKL in the germline V gene.

The chain combines TRBV7-3 with TRBJ2-2; without DNA, the TCRdb call of TRBD1 cannot be checked. CDR1 and CDR2 (germline): SGHTA, FQGTGA. This CDR3 comprises 16 residues. CDR3 sequence reads: CASSSARGQGTGELFF. Looking up the rest from reference TRBV7-3 and TRBJ2-2 gives the full variable domain: GAGVSQTPSNKVTEKGKYVELRCDPISGHTALYWYRQSLGQGPEFLIYFQGTGAADDSGLPNDRFFAVRPEGSVSTLKIQRTERGDSAVYLCASSSARGQGTGELFFGEGSRLTVL.

The V gene is TRBV12-3 or TRBV12-4, the J gene TRBJ2-1; TCRdb gives TRBD2 as the D gene, but with no DNA this cannot be confirmed. This CDR3 comprises 18 residues. The CDR3: CASSLIGLASASYNEQFF.

V gene TRBV5-1 combines with J gene TRBJ2-7. Germline V lookup: CDR1 SGHRS, CDR2 YFSETQ. There are 14 residues in the CDR3. The CDR3 loop is CASSLENPLHEQYF.

The chain has TRBV6-5 and TRBJ1-1; lacking DNA, the TRBD1 call made by TCRdb goes unchecked. CDR3 length equals 15 residues. Germline CDR1 reads MNHEY; CDR2 reads SVGAGI. The CDR3 reads CASIVTGSAGAEAFF.

The CDR3 sequence is CSADDRGSNTEAFF. V is TRBV29-1 and J is TRBJ1-1; TCRdb selects TRBD1, and the lack of DNA leaves this call unchecked. The V gene's germline CDR1 is SQVTM and CDR2 ANQGSEA. The length of the CDR3 is 14 residues.

V is TRBV7-6 and J is TRBJ2-3; TCRdb's D call, TRBD1, is unchecked because there is no DNA. CDR3 length equals 16 residues. The V gene's germline CDR1 is SGHVS and CDR2 FNYEAQ. The CDR3 loop is CASSSSGGGGTDTQYF. The full variable domain, completed using reference TRBV7-6 and TRBJ2-3, is GAGVSQSPRYKVTKRGQDVALRCDPISGHVSLYWYRQALGQGPEFLTYFNYEAQQDKSGLPNDRFSAERPEGSISTLTIQRTEQRDSAMYRCASSSSGGGGTDTQYFGPGTRLTVL.

The J gene is TRBJ2-7, the V gene TRBV10-3; the D call of TRBD1 rests on TCRdb alone, since no DNA is present to check it. The germline V gene has CDR1 ENHRY and CDR2 SYGVKD. This CDR3 comprises 14 residues. CDR3 in amino acids: CAIRQDPSSYEQYF.

The genes are TRBV7-2 and TRBJ2-7. Per the germline V gene, CDR1 is SGHTA and CDR2 is FQGNSA. This CDR3 comprises 14 residues. The CDR3 reads CASSYSGSNYEQYF.

V gene TRBV5-1 combines with J gene TRBJ1-1; the D call from TCRdb, TRBD1, cannot be confirmed without DNA. The CDR3 contains 16 residues. The germline V gene has CDR1 SGHRS and CDR2 YFSETQ. CDR3: CASSLALTGDDTEAFF.

The CDR3 sequence: CASSQGLAASSYEQYF. V usage is TRBV4-1 and J usage is TRBJ2-7; absent DNA, TCRdb's TRBD2 call cannot be checked. The CDR3 is 16 residues long. Germline V CDR1 and CDR2: MGHRA, YSYEKL.

The chain combines TRBV12-3 or TRBV12-4 with TRBJ2-7; TCRdb proposes TRBD1, but this gene call is untestable without DNA. The length of the CDR3 is 13 residues. The CDR3 sequence: CASSLQGPDEQYF.

CDR3 protein: CSARDLLAGVRDTQYF. The V call is TRBV20-1, the J call TRBJ2-3; there is no DNA to check the TCRdb D call of TRBD2. The germline gives CDR1 DFQATT, CDR2 SNEGSKA (reference sequence). This CDR3 region has 16 residues.

The rearrangement joins TRBV19 to TRBJ2-1. Germline lookup yields CDR1 LNHDA and CDR2 SQIVND (reference sequence). The CDR3 runs 13 residues. The CDR3 protein is CASSIITANEQFF.

This chain links TRBV7-2 with TRBJ2-1; TCRdb lists TRBD1, though no DNA is available to test this call. Per the germline V gene, CDR1 is SGHTA and CDR2 is FQGNSA. The CDR3 loop spans 13 amino acids. CDR3 amino acids: CASRLQGTWEQFF.

The rearrangement joins TRBV11-2 to TRBJ1-1; the TRBD1 assignment by TCRdb is unverifiable without DNA. The germline gives CDR1 SGHAT, CDR2 FQNNGV. The CDR3 is 15 residues long. The CDR3 spells CASSPSDRADTEAFF.